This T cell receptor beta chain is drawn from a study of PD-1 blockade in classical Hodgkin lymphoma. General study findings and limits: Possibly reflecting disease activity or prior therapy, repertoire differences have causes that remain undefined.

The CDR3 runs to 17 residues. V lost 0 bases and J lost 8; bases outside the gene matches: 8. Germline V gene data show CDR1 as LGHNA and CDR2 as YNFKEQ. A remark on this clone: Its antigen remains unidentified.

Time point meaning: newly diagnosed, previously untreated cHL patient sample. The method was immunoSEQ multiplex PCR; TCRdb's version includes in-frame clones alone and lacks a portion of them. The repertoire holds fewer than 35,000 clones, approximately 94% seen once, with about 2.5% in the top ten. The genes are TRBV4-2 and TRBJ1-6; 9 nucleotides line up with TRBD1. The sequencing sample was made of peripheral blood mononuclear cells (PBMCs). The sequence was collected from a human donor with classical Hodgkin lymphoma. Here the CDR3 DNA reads TGTGCCAGCAGCCAAGATAGCCCGGGACAGGGTTATTCACCCCTCCACTTT. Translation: CASSQDSPGQGYSPLHF.